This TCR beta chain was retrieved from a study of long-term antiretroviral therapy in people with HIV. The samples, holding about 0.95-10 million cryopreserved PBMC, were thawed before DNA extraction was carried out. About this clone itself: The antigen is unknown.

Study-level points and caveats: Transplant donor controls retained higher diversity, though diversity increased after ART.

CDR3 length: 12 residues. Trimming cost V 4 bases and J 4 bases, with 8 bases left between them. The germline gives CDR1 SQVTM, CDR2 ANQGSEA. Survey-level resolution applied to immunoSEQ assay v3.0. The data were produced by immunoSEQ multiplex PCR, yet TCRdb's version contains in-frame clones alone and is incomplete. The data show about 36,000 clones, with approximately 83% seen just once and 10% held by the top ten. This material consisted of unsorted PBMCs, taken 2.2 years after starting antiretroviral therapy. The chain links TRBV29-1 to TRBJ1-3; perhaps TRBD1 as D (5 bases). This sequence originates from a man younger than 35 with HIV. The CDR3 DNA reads TGCAGCGTTGGTGGGGACGGAAACACCATATATTTT. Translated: CSVGGDGNTIYF. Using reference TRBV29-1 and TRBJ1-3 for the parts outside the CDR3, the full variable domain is SAVISQKPSRDICQRGTSLTIQCQVDSQVTMMFWYRQQPGQSLTLIATANQGSEATYESGFVIDKFPISRPNLTFSTLTVSNMSPEDSSIYLCSVGGDGNTIYFGEGSWLTVV.